The present T cell receptor (beta chain) was sequenced within a study of shared clonotypes between healthy human individuals. The repertoire was sequenced with immunoSEQ multiplex PCR; TCRdb's copy has only in-frame clones and lacks some. Of some 2,000,000 clones in the sample, almost 96% were seen once. V lost 0 bases to trimming and J lost 4 bases, with 19 bases between them. CDR1 and CDR2 from the germline V gene are SGHRS and YFSETQ. The CDR3 runs to 17 residues. Sequencing used naive CD4+ T cells sorted from blood. Subset indicated: CD45RA+ positively selected. The rearrangement links TRBV5-1 to TRBJ1-2; D perhaps matches TRBD1 (6 bases). This clonotype was obtained from a young man in good health. DNA for the CDR3: TGCGCCAGCAGCTTGGGTCCGGGCTACTTGACAGGCTATGGCTACACCTTC. This codes for CASSLGPGYLTGYGYTF.